A selection of T cell receptor beta chains follows, all from one sample in a study of cytomegalovirus exposure and HLA in healthy donors. Clones were sequenced by immunoSEQ multiplex PCR, and TCRdb holds only the in-frame ones, with some missing. The repertoire holds 150,000 to 200,000 clones, with 80% as singletons. Sequenced: PBMCs. The origin of the receptors is a man aged 30-40 years in good health and CMV-seronegative. The CDR3 runs from the conserved cysteine through the conserved F or W. Each record gives: J gene, clone size, CDR3 length, V gene, D gene, CDR3 DNA, CDR3 protein. The D gene is left open where the match is weak. Some rows mark clone size as missing; the rest say once, few, many or name a class of expanded clone.

>TRBJ1-1|NA|13|TRBV27|NA
TGTGCCAGCAGTTACACGGGAGGATTTTGGGCTTTCTTT
CASSYTGGFWAFF
>TRBJ2-3|NA|16|TRBV6-4|TRBD1
TGTGCCAGCAGTGACGAGGGCACAGGGGGCTCTGATACGCAGTATTTT
CASSDEGTGGSDTQYF
>TRBJ1-2|NA|15|TRBV10-3|TRBD1
TGTGCCATCAGTTCTCCGGGACAGGGGGTAGGTGGCTACACCTTC
CAISSPGQGVGGYTF
>TRBJ2-2|NA|15|TRBV18|TRBD1
TGTGCCAGCTCAGTCCGGGACAGCCCCACCGGGGAGCTGTTTTTT
CASSVRDSPTGELFF
>TRBJ2-1|NA|15|TRBV2|TRBD2
TGTGCCAGCTCCCCCGGGACTAGCGGGTTCGATGAGCAGTTCTTC
CASSPGTSGFDEQFF
>TRBJ2-3|NA|14|TRBV6-5|NA
TGTGCCAGCAGTCAAAGGGAGTTTGCAGATACGCAGTATTTT
CASSQREFADTQYF
>TRBJ2-1|NA|14|TRBV7-9|NA
TGTGCCAGCAGCTTAGCGAAAGTTTACAGGGAGCAGTTCTTC
CASSLAKVYREQFF
>TRBJ1-1|NA|15|TRBV7-2|NA
TGTGCCAGCAGCTTATCTGATCCCCGGAGAACTGAAGCTTTCTTT
CASSLSDPRRTEAFF
>TRBJ2-2|few|13|TRBV29-1|NA
TGCAGCGTTGAGTTTAGATCCACCGGGGAGCTGTTTTTT
CSVEFRSTGELFF
>TRBJ2-7|NA|15|TRBV7-9|TRBD1
TGTGCCAGCAGCCCGTCGACAGGGACCCTAAACGAGCAGTACTTC
CASSPSTGTLNEQYF
>TRBJ2-7|NA|15|TRBV27|TRBD1
TGTGCCAGCAGTTCCAACATCGACAGGGCAGGAGGGCAGTACTTC
CASSSNIDRAGGQYF
>TRBJ2-1|NA|16|TRBV4-2|TRBD2
TGTGCCAGCAGCTCCCGGACTAGCGCGGCCCACAATGAGCAGTTCTTC
CASSSRTSAAHNEQFF
>TRBJ1-5|NA|14|TRBV28|NA
TGTGCCAGCAGTTTGGAGCAGGACTATCAGCCCCAGCATTTT
CASSLEQDYQPQHF
>TRBJ1-2|NA|14|TRBV7-6|NA
TGTGCCAGCAGCTCAATCCAGGGGCAGGGCGGCTACACCTTC
CASSSIQGQGGYTF
>TRBJ2-1|NA|11|TRBV28|NA
TGTGCCAGCACCCTTCTCAATGAGCAGTTCTTC
CASTLLNEQFF